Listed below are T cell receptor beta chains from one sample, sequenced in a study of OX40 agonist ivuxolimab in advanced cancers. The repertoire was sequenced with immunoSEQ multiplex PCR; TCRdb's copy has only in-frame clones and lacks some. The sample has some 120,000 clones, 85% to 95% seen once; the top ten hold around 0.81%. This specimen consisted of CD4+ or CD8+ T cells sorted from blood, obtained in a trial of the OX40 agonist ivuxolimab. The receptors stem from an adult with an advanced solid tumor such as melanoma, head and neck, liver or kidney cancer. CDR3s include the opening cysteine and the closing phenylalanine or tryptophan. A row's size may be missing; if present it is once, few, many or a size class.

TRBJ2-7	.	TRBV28	CASGTAYEQYF
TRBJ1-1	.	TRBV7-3	CASSSTVNTEAFF
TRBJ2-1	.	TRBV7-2	CASSYLAGGYNEQFF
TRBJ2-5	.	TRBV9	CASSPSGTSFEETQYF
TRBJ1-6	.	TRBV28	CASRRETGGNSPLHF
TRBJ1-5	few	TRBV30	CASNGGTGANQPQHF
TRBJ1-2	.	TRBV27	CASSLSGRGPANYGYTF
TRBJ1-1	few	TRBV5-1	CASSFNRGTEAFF
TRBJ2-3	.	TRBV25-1	CASSRQGVGYF
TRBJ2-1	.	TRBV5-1	CASSPTSGRAFLRHEQFF
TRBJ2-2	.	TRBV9	CASSVRDDDGELFF
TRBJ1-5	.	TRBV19	CASSIGGTENQPQHF
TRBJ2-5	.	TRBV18	CASTGTHQETQYF
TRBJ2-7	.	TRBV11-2	CASSLEGVVGGKGLEQYF
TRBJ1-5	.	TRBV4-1	CASSPTGDNQPQHF
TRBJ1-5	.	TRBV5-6	CASSLPSYLHF
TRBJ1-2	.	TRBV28	CASTPWGEGGGYTF
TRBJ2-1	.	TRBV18	CASSNERQGGEQFF
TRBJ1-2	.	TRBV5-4	CASSSGARGYTF
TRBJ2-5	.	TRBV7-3	CASSFSGLQETQYF
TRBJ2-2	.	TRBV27	CASYRGRTGELFF
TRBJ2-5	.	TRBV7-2	CASSLVGSQETQYF
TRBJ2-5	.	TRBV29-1	CSVVSTETQYF
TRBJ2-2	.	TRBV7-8	CASSLGDGELFF
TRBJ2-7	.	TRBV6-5	CASSYTLRSYEQYF
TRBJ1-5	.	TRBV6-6	CASSLDRERLHF
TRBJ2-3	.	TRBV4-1	CASSLPRLAASRDTQYF
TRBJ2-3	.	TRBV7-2	CASSLRVTTDTQYF
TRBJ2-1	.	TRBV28	CASSLLMASGTYNEQFF
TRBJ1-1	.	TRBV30	CAWTAGGPAEAFF
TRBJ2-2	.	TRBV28	CASSSLGAPNTGELFF
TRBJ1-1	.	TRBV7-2	CASSLSTGRATEAFF